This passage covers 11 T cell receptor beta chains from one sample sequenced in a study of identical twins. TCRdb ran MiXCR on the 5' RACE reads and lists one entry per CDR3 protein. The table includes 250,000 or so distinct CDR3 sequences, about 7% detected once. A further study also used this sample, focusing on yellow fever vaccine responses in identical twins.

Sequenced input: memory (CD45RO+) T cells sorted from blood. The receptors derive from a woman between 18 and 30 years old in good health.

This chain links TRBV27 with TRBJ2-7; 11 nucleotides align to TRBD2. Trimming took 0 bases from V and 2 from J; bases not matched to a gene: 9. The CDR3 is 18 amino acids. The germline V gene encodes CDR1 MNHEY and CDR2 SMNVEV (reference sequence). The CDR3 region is CASSLSSPLAGATYEQYF. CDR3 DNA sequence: TGTGCCAGCAGTTTATCTTCCCCACTAGCGGGAGCTACCTACGAGCAGTACTTC.

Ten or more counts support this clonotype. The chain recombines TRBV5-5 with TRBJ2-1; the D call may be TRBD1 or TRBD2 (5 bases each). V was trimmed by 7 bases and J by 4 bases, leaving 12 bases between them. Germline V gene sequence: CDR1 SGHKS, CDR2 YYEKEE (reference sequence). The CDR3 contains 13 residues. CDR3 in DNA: TGTGCCAGCTCCCCGGGGCTGTACAATGAGCAGTTCTTC. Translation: CASSPGLYNEQFF.

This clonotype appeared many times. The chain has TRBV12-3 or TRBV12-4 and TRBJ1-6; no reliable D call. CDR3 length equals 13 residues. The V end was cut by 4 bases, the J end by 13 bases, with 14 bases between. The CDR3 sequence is CASSSSVGIPLHF. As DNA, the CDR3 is TGTGCCAGCAGTTCCTCCGTGGGCATTCCCCTCCACTTT.

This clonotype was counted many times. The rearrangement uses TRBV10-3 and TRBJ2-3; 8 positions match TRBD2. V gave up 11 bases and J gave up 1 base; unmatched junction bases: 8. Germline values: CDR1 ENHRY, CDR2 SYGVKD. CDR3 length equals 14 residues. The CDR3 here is CASGSGGGTDTQYF. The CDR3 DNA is TGTGCCTCGGGGAGCGGGGGTGGCACAGATACGCAGTATTTT.

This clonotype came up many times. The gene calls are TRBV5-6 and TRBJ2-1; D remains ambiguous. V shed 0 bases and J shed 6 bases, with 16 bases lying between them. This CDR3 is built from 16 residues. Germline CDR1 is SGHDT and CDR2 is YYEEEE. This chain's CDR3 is CASSLAAGPPFNEQFF. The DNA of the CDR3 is TGTGCCAGCAGCTTGGCCGCCGGCCCGCCATTCAATGAGCAGTTCTTC.

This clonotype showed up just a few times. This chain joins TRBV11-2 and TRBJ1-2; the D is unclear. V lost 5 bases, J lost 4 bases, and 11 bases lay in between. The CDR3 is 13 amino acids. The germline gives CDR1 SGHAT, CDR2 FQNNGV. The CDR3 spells CASSPTSIYGYTF. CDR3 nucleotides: TGTGCCAGCAGCCCCACGTCGATCTATGGCTACACCTTC.

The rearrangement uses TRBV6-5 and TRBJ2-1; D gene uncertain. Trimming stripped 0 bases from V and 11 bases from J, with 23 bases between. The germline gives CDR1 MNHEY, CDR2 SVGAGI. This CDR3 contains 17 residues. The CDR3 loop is CASSYSIPGFASYQQFF. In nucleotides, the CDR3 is TGTGCCAGCAGTTACTCGATTCCGGGTTTCGCTTCATACCAGCAGTTCTTC.

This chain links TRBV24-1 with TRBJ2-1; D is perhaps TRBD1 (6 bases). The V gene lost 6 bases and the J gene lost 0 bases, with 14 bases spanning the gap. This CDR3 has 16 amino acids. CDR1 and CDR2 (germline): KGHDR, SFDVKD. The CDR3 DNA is TGTGCCACCAGTTCTGGGACACCGAGCTCCTACAATGAGCAGTTCTTC. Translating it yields CATSSGTPSSYNEQFF.

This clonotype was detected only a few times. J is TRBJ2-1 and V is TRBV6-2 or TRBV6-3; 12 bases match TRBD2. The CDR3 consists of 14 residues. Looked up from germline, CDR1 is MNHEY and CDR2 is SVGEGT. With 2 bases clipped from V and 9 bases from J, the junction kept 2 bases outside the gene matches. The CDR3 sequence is CASSYASGRGEQFF. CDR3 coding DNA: TGTGCCAGCAGTTACGCTAGCGGGAGGGGTGAGCAGTTCTTC.

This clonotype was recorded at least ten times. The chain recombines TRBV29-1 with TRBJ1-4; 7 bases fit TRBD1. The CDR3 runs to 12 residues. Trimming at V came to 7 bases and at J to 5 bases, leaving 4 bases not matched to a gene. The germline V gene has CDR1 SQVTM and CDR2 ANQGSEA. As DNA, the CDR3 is TGCAGCGGGGGACAGAAGAATGAAAAACTGTTTTTT. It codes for CSGGQKNEKLFF.

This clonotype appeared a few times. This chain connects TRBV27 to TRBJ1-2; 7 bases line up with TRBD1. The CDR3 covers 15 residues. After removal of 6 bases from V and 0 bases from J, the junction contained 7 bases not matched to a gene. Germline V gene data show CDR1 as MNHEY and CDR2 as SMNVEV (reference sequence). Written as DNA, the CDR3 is TGTGCCAGCAGGGGGAGACAGGGACCTAACTATGGCTACACCTTC. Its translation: CASRGRQGPNYGYTF.